The TCR beta chain under discussion was sequenced for a study of control samples from healthy donors and cancer patients. Clones were sequenced by immunoSEQ multiplex PCR, and TCRdb holds only the in-frame ones, with some missing. The sample carries 84,000 or so clones, 91% recorded once. V lost 4 bases to trimming and J lost 5 bases; unmatched junction nucleotides: 8. This CDR3 contains 15 residues. Per germline, CDR1 SGHRS and CDR2 YFSETQ. The chain is built from TRBV5-1 and TRBJ2-1, with 8 bases identical to TRBD1. This sequence originates from a man aged 50 to 60 in good health. The sample consisted of blood. CDR3 amino acids: CASSLAGGANNEQFF. DNA of the CDR3: TGCGCCAGCAGCCTGGCAGGGGGCGCCAACAATGAGCAGTTCTTC.